This T cell receptor beta chain was obtained from a study of OX40 agonist ivuxolimab in advanced cancers. Study background: Checkpoint inhibitors had been given previously to roughly 40% of patients.

CDR3 length: 17 amino acids. Unmatched junction bases numbered 5, after V lost 3 bases and J lost 5 bases. Germline values: CDR1 KGHSH, CDR2 LQKENI. Data came from immunoSEQ multiplex PCR; TCRdb stores just in-frame clones and leaves some out. The sample lists over 40,000 clones, roughly 86% occurring once. A single count supports this clone. Samples were taken at baseline and on day 1 of cycles 4 and 7. The material sequenced was CD4+ or CD8+ T cells sorted from blood, taken in a trial of the OX40 agonist ivuxolimab. The rearrangement links TRBV18 to TRBJ2-1, with TRBD2 matching over 15 bases. The sequence was obtained from an adult with an advanced solid tumor such as melanoma, head and neck, liver or kidney cancer. The CDR3 protein is CASSPPGTSGGNNEQFF. CDR3 bases: TGTGCCAGCTCACCTCCCGGGACTAGCGGGGGGAACAATGAGCAGTTCTTC.